The T cell receptor (beta chain) described here comes from a study of T cell clonotyping in hematopoietic cell transplantation. TCRdb's copy holds only in-frame clones and misses some; the assay was immunoSEQ multiplex PCR. The sample lists tens of thousands of clones; 95% were seen once. CDR3 length equals 13 residues. V was clipped by 3 bases and J by 1 base, with 7 bases between them. CDR1 GTSNPN and CDR2 SVGIG come from the germline V gene (reference sequence). This chain uses TRBV30 with TRBJ2-1; D gene unclear. This TCR derives from a man aged 25 to 40 in good health. Some clones in this sample may be carry-over from other donors' samples. Material: peripheral blood mononuclear cells. CDR3 sequence reads: CAWRGMSYNEQFF. The DNA for the CDR3 is TGTGCCTGGAGGGGTATGTCCTACAATGAGCAGTTCTTC.